This T cell receptor (beta chain) was sequenced during a study of blood T cell repertoires in COVID-19. The wider study: PBMCs, B-cell-depleted T cells, or T cells were the source of the cDNA or gDNA that made up the material.

In the authors' workflow: Estimation of nucleated cell counts was performed using reference gene primer amplification. This table comes from immunoSEQ multiplex PCR, and its TCRdb copy is limited to in-frame clones, with some not included. The V and J calls and clone size come from that table; D and trimming were worked out from the DNA. The profile shows about 200,000 clones, about 88% of them singletons. The CDR3 contains 14 residues. Trimming took 2 bases from V and 6 from J; bases not matched to a gene: 2. Per the germline V gene, CDR1 is GTSNPN and CDR2 is SVGIG (reference sequence). The J gene is TRBJ1-6, the V gene TRBV30, with 9 positions matching TRBD1. The origin of this receptor is a woman between 50 and 59 years old with COVID-19, enrolled during active disease. The sequencing sample was made of peripheral blood. The CDR3 nucleotides are TGTGCCTGGAGTTCGGGACAGGGTAATTCACCCCTCCACTTT. It is translated as CAWSSGQGNSPLHF.